This entry lists 12 T cell receptor beta chains sequenced from one sample in a study of T cell repertoires in cytomegalovirus infection. TCRdb passed the reads through MiXCR, listing each CDR3 protein once. The sample includes 200,000 to 300,000 distinct CDR3 sequences, approximately 10% of them seen just once. Source material: PBMCs. The origin of the receptors is a human donor in good health (CMV status not recorded). Some clones in this sample may be carry-over from other donors' samples.

This clonotype was seen many times. The rearrangement links TRBV7-2 to TRBJ1-6; 10 nucleotides agree with TRBD1. V was clipped by 4 bases and J by 10 bases; unmatched bases: 10. The germline V gene has CDR1 SGHTA and CDR2 FQGNSA. The CDR3 totals 16 residues. The CDR3 sequence is CASSSPSGTGVSPLHF. CDR3 DNA: TGTGCCAGCAGCTCACCCTCCGGGACAGGGGTATCACCCCTCCACTTT. Together with reference TRBV7-2 and TRBJ1-6, the CDR3 gives the full variable domain: GAGVSQSPSNKVTEKGKDVELRCDPISGHTALYWYRQSLGQGLEFLIYFQGNSAPDKSGLPSDRFSAERTGGSVSTLTIQRTQQEDSAVYLCASSSPSGTGVSPLHFGNGTRLTVT.

This clonotype was seen at least ten times. CDR3 bases: TGTGCCAGCAGCCCAGCGGCAGGCTATGGCTACACCTTC. Translating it yields CASSPAAGYGYTF. This chain uses TRBV7-2 with TRBJ1-2; D call uncertain. The germline V and J ends were trimmed by 5 bases and 4 bases, with 11 bases remaining between them. Germline V gene lookup returns CDR1 SGHTA and CDR2 FQGNSA. The CDR3 loop spans 13 amino acids.

This clonotype was found many times. CDR3 loop: CASSSDRVFWYEQYF. In DNA, the CDR3 is TGTGCCAGCAGCTCGGACAGGGTTTTTTGGTACGAGCAGTACTTC. The chain combines TRBV7-2 with TRBJ2-7; 8 bases are shared with TRBD1. This CDR3 is built from 15 residues. The germline gives CDR1 SGHTA, CDR2 FQGNSA. Trimming took 4 bases from V and 4 from J; bases not matched to a gene: 9.

In its sample, this clonotype was seen a few times. The gene calls are TRBV7-3 and TRBJ1-3; D gene uncertain. The CDR3 is 15 residues long. The ends were cut back, 2 bases at V and 4 bases at J, with 12 bases in the middle. The V gene's germline CDR1 is SGHTA and CDR2 FQGTGA. The CDR3 nucleotides are TGTGCCAGCAGCTTATTTGGAGGGTACGGAAACACCATATATTTT. Protein: CASSLFGGYGNTIYF.

This clonotype was recorded many times. The chain is built from TRBV7-2 and TRBJ2-3; TRBD1 matches at 7 bases. V shed 4 bases and J 8 bases; nucleotides not matched to a gene: 9. The germline V gene has CDR1 SGHTA and CDR2 FQGNSA. The CDR3 sequence is 14 residues long. CDR3 loop: CASSSGQPHSTQYF. The CDR3 DNA reads as TGTGCCAGCAGCTCGGGACAGCCCCACTCTACGCAGTATTTT. Complete variable domain (other parts from reference TRBV7-2 and TRBJ2-3): GAGVSQSPSNKVTEKGKDVELRCDPISGHTALYWYRQSLGQGLEFLIYFQGNSAPDKSGLPSDRFSAERTGGSVSTLTIQRTQQEDSAVYLCASSSGQPHSTQYFGPGTRLTVL.

This clonotype has ten or more counts. V usage is TRBV28 and J usage is TRBJ1-5; 7 nucleotides align to TRBD1. In germline, CDR1 is MDHEN, CDR2 SYDVKM. The V and J ends lost 2 bases and 6 bases, in that order; junction bases with no gene match: 4. The CDR3 length is 14 residues. CDR3 sequence reads: CASSLVQGIQPQHF. CDR3 bases: TGTGCCAGCAGTTTAGTACAGGGGATTCAGCCCCAGCATTTT.

This clonotype was detected many times. The chain carries TRBV7-2 and TRBJ2-7; 14 nucleotides match TRBD2. Germline V gene data show CDR1 as SGHTA and CDR2 as FQGNSA. This CDR3 has 16 amino acids. V trimming: 5 bases; J trimming: 2 bases; junction bases outside the gene matches: 5. Here the CDR3 reads CASSPGTSGSAYEQYF. CDR3 DNA: TGTGCCAGCAGCCCTGGGACTAGCGGGAGCGCCTACGAGCAGTACTTC.

This clonotype was counted at least ten times. The chain uses TRBV7-2 and TRBJ1-1; D is uncertain. With 5 bases removed from V and 10 bases from J, the gap between germline ends came to 17 bases. The CDR3 sequence is 13 residues long. Per germline, CDR1 SGHTA and CDR2 FQGNSA. The CDR3 DNA sequence: TGTGCCAGCAGCCCCGAGCGCTACCTGGGAGCTTTCTTT. It encodes CASSPERYLGAFF.

This rearrangement joins TRBV20-1 to TRBJ1-5; a possible D gene is TRBD1 (5 bases). The V gene's germline CDR1 is DFQATT and CDR2 SNEGSKA (reference sequence). V was clipped by 6 bases and J by 5 bases, with 20 bases between them. The CDR3 runs to 15 residues. Here the CDR3 DNA reads TGCAGTGCCCCCCTCCCAGGCCGGGGGGATCAGCCCCAGCATTTT. This sequence encodes CSAPLPGRGDQPQHF.

Points on this clonotype: A much larger clonotype is one base distant, so this may be a read error. The genes are TRBV5-6 and TRBJ1-2, with no clear D. The CDR3 contains 12 residues. Trimming pared 4 bases from V and 3 bases from J, leaving 7 bases between. The germline CDR1 and CDR2 sequences are SGHDT and YYEEEE. The CDR3 is CASSETDYGYTF. The CDR3 bases are TGTGCCAGCAGCGAAACAGACTATGGCTACACCTTC.

This clonotype has at least ten counts. The rearrangement joins TRBV7-8 to TRBJ1-5, with TRBD1 matching over 7 bases. CDR1 and CDR2 (germline): SGHVS, FQNEAQ. Germline trimming cut 5 bases from V and 3 bases from J; bases unmatched to any gene: 7. The CDR3 runs 15 residues. CDR3 DNA sequence: TGTGCCAGCAGCCACCGCACAGGGGCCAATCAGCCCCAGCATTTT. Its translation is CASSHRTGANQPQHF.

This clonotype was observed at least ten times. The J gene is TRBJ2-1, the V gene TRBV7-2; 11 positions match TRBD1. The length of the CDR3 is 15 residues. Germline CDR1 and CDR2: SGHTA and FQGNSA. With V trimmed by 3 bases and J by 4 bases, 2 bases remained unmatched. The CDR3 reads CASSFGQGAYNEQFF. The CDR3 DNA is TGTGCCAGCAGCTTCGGACAGGGGGCTTACAATGAGCAGTTCTTC.